This TCR beta chain comes out of a study of blood T cell repertoires in COVID-19. Study background: In each case, the material was cDNA or gDNA derived from T cells, B-cell-depleted T cells, or PBMCs.

CDR1 and CDR2 from the germline V gene are SGHTS and YDEGEE. The ends were cut back, 0 bases at V and 0 bases at J, with 10 bases in the middle. The length of the CDR3 is 15 residues. In the authors' workflow: Nucleated cell number was recorded as an estimate derived from reference gene primer amplification. TCRdb keeps only in-frame clones here, not all; method: immunoSEQ multiplex PCR. Clonal size and the V and J genes are those of that table, whereas D and trimming came from the DNA. The data contain some 190,000 clones, around nine tenths of them singletons. This clonotype was sampled from a woman in her thirties or forties who had recovered from COVID-19. Specimen: peripheral blood. The V call is TRBV5-8, the J call TRBJ2-7; D is unresolved. In DNA, the CDR3 is TGTGCCAGCAGCTTGGCGGCGAGGAGCTCCTACGAGCAGTACTTC. It yields the protein CASSLAARSSYEQYF.